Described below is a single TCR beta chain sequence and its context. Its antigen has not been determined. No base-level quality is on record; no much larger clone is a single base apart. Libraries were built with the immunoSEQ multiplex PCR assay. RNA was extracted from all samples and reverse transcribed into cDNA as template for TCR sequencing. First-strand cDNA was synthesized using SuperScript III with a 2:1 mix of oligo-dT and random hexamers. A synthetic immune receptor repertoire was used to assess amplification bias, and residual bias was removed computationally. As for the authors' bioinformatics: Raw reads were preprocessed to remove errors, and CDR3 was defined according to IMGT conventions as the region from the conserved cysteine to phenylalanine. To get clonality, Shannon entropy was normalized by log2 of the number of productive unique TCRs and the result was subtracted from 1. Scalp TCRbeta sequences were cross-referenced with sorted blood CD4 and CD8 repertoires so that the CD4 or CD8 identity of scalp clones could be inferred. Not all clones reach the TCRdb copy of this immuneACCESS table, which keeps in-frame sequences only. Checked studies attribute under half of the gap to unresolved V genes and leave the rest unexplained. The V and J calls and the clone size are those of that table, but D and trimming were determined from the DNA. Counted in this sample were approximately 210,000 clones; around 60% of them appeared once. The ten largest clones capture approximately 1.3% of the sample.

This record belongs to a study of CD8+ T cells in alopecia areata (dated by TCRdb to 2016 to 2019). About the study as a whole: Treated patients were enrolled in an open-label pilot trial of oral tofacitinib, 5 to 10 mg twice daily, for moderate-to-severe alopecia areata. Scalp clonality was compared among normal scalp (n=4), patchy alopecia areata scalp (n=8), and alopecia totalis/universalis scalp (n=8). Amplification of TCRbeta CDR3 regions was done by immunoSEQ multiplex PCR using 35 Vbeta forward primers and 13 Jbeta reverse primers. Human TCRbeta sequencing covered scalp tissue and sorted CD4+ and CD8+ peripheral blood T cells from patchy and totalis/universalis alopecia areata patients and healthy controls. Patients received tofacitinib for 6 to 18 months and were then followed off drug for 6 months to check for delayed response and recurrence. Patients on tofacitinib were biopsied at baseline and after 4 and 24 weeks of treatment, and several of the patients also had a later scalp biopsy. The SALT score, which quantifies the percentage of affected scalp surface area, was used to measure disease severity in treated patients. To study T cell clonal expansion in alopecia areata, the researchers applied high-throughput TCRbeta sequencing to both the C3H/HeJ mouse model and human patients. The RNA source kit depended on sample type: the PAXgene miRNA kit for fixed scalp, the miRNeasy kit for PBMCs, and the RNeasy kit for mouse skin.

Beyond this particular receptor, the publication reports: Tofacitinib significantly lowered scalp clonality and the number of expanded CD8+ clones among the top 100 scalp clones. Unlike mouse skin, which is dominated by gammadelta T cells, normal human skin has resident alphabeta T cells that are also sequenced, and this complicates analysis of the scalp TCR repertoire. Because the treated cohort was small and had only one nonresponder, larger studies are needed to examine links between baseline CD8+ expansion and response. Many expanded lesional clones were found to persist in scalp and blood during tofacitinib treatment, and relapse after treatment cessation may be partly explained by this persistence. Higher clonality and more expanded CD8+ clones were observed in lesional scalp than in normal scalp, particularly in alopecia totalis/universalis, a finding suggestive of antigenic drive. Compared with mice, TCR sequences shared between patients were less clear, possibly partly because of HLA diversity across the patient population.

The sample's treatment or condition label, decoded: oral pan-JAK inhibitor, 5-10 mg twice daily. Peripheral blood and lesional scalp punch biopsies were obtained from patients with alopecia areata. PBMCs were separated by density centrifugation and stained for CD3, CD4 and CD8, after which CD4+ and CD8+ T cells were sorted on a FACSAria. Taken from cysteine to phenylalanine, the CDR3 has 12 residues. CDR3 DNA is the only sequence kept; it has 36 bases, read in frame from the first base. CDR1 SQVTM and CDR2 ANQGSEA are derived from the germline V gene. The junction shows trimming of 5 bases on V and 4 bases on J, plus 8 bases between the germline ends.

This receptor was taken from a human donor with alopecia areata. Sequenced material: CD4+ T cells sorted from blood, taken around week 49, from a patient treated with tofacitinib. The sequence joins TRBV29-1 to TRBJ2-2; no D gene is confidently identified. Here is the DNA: TGCAGCGTTTCCGTAGCCACCGGGGAGCTGTTTTTT. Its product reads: CSVSVATGELFF.